The present T cell receptor (beta chain) was sequenced within a study of CD8 T cells in Susac syndrome. Points from the study as a whole: A relatively small number of individuals underwent TCR sequencing and HLA analysis.

This clonotype has a handful of counts. Its target is unknown. TCR beta sequencing was performed on blood CD8+ and CD4+ T cells. TEMRA cells were enriched by FACS, while CD8+ and CD4+ T cells were obtained through a negative isolation that was performed magnetically. The germline V gene encodes CDR1 SQVTM and CDR2 ANQGSEA. Trimming removed 7 bases from V and 1 base from J, with 14 bases in between. The CDR3 consists of 14 residues. The authors reverse transcribed roughly 0.5 to 1 ug RNA with random hexamers. Amplification of TCR beta CDR3 across 54 Vbeta and 13 Jbeta was performed with immunoSEQ multiplex PCR. TCRdb passed the immunoSEQ multiplex PCR reads through MiXCR, listing each CDR3 protein once. The table has 120,000 or so distinct CDR3 sequences, approximately 94% seen once; the top ten hold approximately 0.089%.

The V and J genes are TRBV29-1 and TRBJ2-4; D gene unclear. Sequencing was performed on CD4+ T cells from PBMCs. The TCR originated in a human donor in good health. The CDR3 loop is CSATLSGAKNIQYF. CDR3 coding DNA: TGCAGCGCTACACTTTCTGGGGCCAAAAACATTCAGTACTTC.